The 25 T cell receptor beta chains in this list originate from one sample, sequenced in a study of T cell changes during pregnancy in multiple sclerosis (dated by TCRdb to about 2019). Libraries were made using the immunoSEQ multiplex PCR assay. TCRdb holds this immuneACCESS table with in-frame rearrangements only. Some clones are missing; in checked studies, unresolved V genes explain under half, and the rest has no known cause. In all, the sample holds about 80,000 clones, and about 93% of those were seen once. Together, the top ten hold 2.5% to 3% of the sample. The sample in question was peripheral blood, obtained after pregnancy. The source of these receptors is a female donor in good health, enrolled as a control in a pregnancy study.

This clone has only a few counts. This rearrangement joins TRBV6-6 to TRBJ2-2; possibly TRBD2 for D (6 bases). The CDR3 has 15 amino acids. Germline V CDR1 and CDR2: MNHNY, SVGAGI (reference sequence). Trimming took off 2 bases at V and 5 bases at J, with 12 bases between the two ends. CDR3: CASSYREIPTGELFF. The CDR3 coding sequence is TGTGCCAGCAGTTACCGGGAGATCCCGACCGGGGAGCTGTTTTTT.

CDR3 in amino acids: CASSQSVGGAYGYTF. In DNA form, the CDR3 reads TGTGCCAGCAGTCAATCCGTAGGGGGGGCCTATGGCTACACCTTC. This rearrangement joins TRBV6-5 to TRBJ1-2; D perhaps matches TRBD1 (6 bases). Germline loops: CDR1 MNHEY, CDR2 SVGAGI. The CDR3 runs 15 residues. The germline V and J ends were trimmed by 5 bases and 4 bases, with 17 bases remaining between them.

This chain connects TRBV30 to TRBJ2-2, with TRBD2 matching over 9 bases. The junction had 27 bases not matched to a gene; V was cut back by 0 bases and J by 4 bases. The germline V gene has CDR1 GTSNPN and CDR2 SVGIG (reference sequence). The CDR3 sequence is 23 residues long. This chain's CDR3 is CAWSVKKGPYLSRGGFGTGELFF. The DNA of the CDR3 is TGTGCCTGGAGTGTAAAGAAAGGGCCCTACTTGTCGCGGGGGGGCTTTGGCACCGGGGAGCTGTTTTTT.

The chain couples TRBV7-8 to TRBJ1-5; tentatively, D is TRBD1 (5 bases). This CDR3 contains 18 residues. Germline values: CDR1 SGHVS, CDR2 FQNEAQ. V dropped 1 base and J dropped 5 bases, with 21 bases sitting between them. For the CDR3, the DNA is TGTGCCAGCAGCTTAGGGGGCGGCGTTGCAGCCGCTTATCAGCCCCAGCATTTT. Translation gives CASSLGGGVAAAYQPQHF.

This chain joins TRBV5-4 and TRBJ1-6, with a possible D match to TRBD1 (6 bases). V dropped 4 bases and J dropped 10 bases, with 18 bases sitting between them. CDR3 length equals 15 residues. Germline lookup yields CDR1 SGHNT and CDR2 YYREEE (reference sequence). CDR3 sequence: CASSTSGTTGSPLHF. DNA of the CDR3: TGTGCCAGCAGCACATCCGGGACAACGGGGTCACCCCTCCACTTT.

The rearrangement links TRBV5-6 to TRBJ2-1; D remains unclear. The germline gives CDR1 SGHDT, CDR2 YYEEEE. This CDR3 spans 18 amino acids. Trimming shortened V by 0 bases and J by 3 bases, and 19 bases separated the two germline ends. As DNA, the CDR3 is TGTGCCAGCAGCTTGGGATCCATTTGGTCTCCCGGCTACAATGAGCAGTTCTTC. Translating it yields CASSLGSIWSPGYNEQFF.

The gene calls are TRBV19 and TRBJ2-7; 10 bases line up with TRBD1. The CDR3 has 14 amino acids. J gave up 6 bases and V 5 bases, and 7 bases lay outside the gene matches. The germline V gene encodes CDR1 LNHDA and CDR2 SQIVND (reference sequence). CDR3 DNA: TGTGCCAGTAGTCGTGGGACAGGGGAGGTCGAGCAGTACTTC. It is translated as CASSRGTGEVEQYF.

V is TRBV18 and J is TRBJ2-7, with 15 bases aligning to TRBD2. From germline, CDR1 is KGHSH and CDR2 LQKENI. The CDR3 length is 16 residues. Trimming took 0 bases from V and 6 from J; bases not matched to a gene: 3. This CDR3 is CASSPPGLAGGSEQYF. The CDR3 region has the DNA TGTGCCAGCTCACCACCGGGACTAGCGGGAGGCAGCGAGCAGTACTTC.

Only a few counts were recorded for this clone. V and J are TRBV28 and TRBJ1-4; 7 nucleotides match TRBD1. This CDR3 comprises 13 residues. Trimming at V came to 8 bases and at J to 7 bases, leaving 7 bases not matched to a gene. Per the germline V gene, CDR1 is MDHEN and CDR2 is SYDVKM. CDR3 region: CASQTSGGEKLFF. The DNA for the CDR3 is TGTGCCAGCCAAACCTCAGGGGGTGAAAAACTGTTTTTT.

The chain joins TRBV7-9 to TRBJ1-5; weak D call: TRBD1 (5 bases). The CDR3 covers 14 residues. V was trimmed by 4 bases and J by 3 bases, leaving 10 bases between them. Germline CDR1 SEHNR, CDR2 FQNEAQ (reference sequence). The CDR3 sequence: CASSSGGVNQPQHF. Written as DNA, the CDR3 is TGTGCCAGCAGCTCCGGAGGGGTCAATCAGCCCCAGCATTTT.

This clone showed up just once. This chain connects TRBV7-8 to TRBJ2-7; 10 nucleotides align to TRBD1. V was clipped by 8 bases and J by 5 bases; unmatched bases: 9. This CDR3 comprises 14 residues. The germline CDR1 and CDR2 sequences are SGHVS and FQNEAQ. The CDR3 protein is CASLGGQGFHEQYF. The DNA of the CDR3 is TGTGCCAGCCTGGGGGGACAGGGGTTCCACGAGCAGTACTTC. Complete variable domain (other parts from reference TRBV7-8 and TRBJ2-7): GAGVSQSPRYKVAKRGQDVALRCDPISGHVSLFWYQQALGQGPEFLTYFQNEAQLDKSGLPSDRFFAERPEGSVSTLKIQRTQQEDSAVYLCASLGGQGFHEQYFGPGTRLTVT.

The rearrangement joins TRBV5-4 to TRBJ2-5; TRBD2 agrees at 7 bases. The J segment lost 4 bases and the V segment lost 4 bases, leaving 16 bases of the junction unmatched. Germline values: CDR1 SGHNT, CDR2 YYREEE (reference sequence). The length of the CDR3 is 17 residues. The CDR3, as DNA: TGTGCCAGCAGCGTCCCGCGAGCGGGAATTGGGGCAGAGACCCAGTACTTC. Its protein product is CASSVPRAGIGAETQYF.

CDR3 sequence reads: CAWSVEAGGQYF. CDR3 coding DNA: TGTGCCTGGAGTGTAGAGGCGGGCGGGCAGTACTTC. The rearrangement uses TRBV30 and TRBJ2-7; perhaps TRBD2 as D (5 bases). The CDR3 loop spans 12 amino acids. Trimming took off 0 bases at V and 9 bases at J, with 12 bases between the two ends. CDR1 and CDR2 (germline): GTSNPN, SVGIG (reference sequence).

This clone was recorded only once. The chain links TRBV30 to TRBJ2-1, with 9 bases identical to TRBD2. This CDR3 has 13 residues. V gave up 3 bases and J gave up 5 bases; unmatched junction bases: 2. Germline-derived CDR1 and CDR2 are GTSNPN and SVGIG (reference sequence). This chain's CDR3 is CAWRGLANNEQFF. In nucleotides, the CDR3 is TGTGCCTGGAGGGGACTAGCTAACAATGAGCAGTTCTTC.

The chain joins TRBV9 to TRBJ1-1; 7 nucleotides agree with TRBD1. Per the germline V gene, CDR1 is SGDLS and CDR2 is YYNGEE. With V trimmed by 1 base and J by 4 bases, 7 bases remained unmatched. The CDR3 covers 15 residues. The CDR3 protein is CASSVIDRETTEAFF. DNA of the CDR3: TGTGCCAGCAGCGTAATCGACAGGGAAACCACTGAAGCTTTCTTT.

J is TRBJ1-4 and V is TRBV19, with 7 positions matching TRBD1. The CDR3 extends over 14 amino acids. V trimming: 5 bases; J trimming: 14 bases; junction bases outside the gene matches: 14. CDR1 is LNHDA, CDR2 SQIVND, per germline (reference sequence). The CDR3 here is CASSPGTASRLLFF. CDR3 DNA sequence: TGTGCCAGTAGTCCGGGGACAGCCTCCCGGCTTCTGTTTTTT.

The rearrangement links TRBV30 to TRBJ2-7; TRBD1 might be the D (6 bases). Trimming cost V 3 bases and J 0 bases, with 12 bases left between them. From germline, CDR1 is GTSNPN and CDR2 SVGIG (reference sequence). The length of the CDR3 is 14 residues. The CDR3 loop is CAWSLTGISYEQYF. The CDR3 coding sequence is TGTGCCTGGAGCTTGACAGGAATCTCCTACGAGCAGTACTTC. Full variable domain (outside the CDR3, taken from reference TRBV30 and TRBJ2-7): SQTIHQWPATLVQPVGSPLSLECTVEGTSNPNLYWYRQAAGRGLQLLFYSVGIGQISSEVPQNLSASRPQDRQFILSSKKLLLSDSGFYLCAWSLTGISYEQYFGPGTRLTVT.

This clone occurred a few times. This chain connects TRBV5-4 to TRBJ1-2; possibly TRBD1 for D (6 bases). Germline-derived CDR1 and CDR2 are SGHNT and YYREEE (reference sequence). V lost 1 base and J lost 1, with 11 bases in between. The CDR3 is made up of 15 amino acids. DNA for the CDR3: TGTGCCAGCAGCTTGAAAACAGGGAGTAACTATGGCTACACCTTC. It yields the protein CASSLKTGSNYGYTF.

The genes are TRBV18 and TRBJ1-1; 7 nucleotides line up with TRBD1. Trimming at V came to 5 bases and at J to 4 bases, leaving 10 bases not matched to a gene. The germline V gene encodes CDR1 KGHSH and CDR2 LQKENI. The CDR3 covers 15 residues. Written as DNA, the CDR3 is TGTGCCAGCTCATCCACGACAGGGCGAGGCACTGAAGCTTTCTTT. It translates to CASSSTTGRGTEAFF. The variable domain in full, completed from reference TRBV18 and TRBJ1-1, reads NAGVMQNPRHLVRRRGQEARLRCSPMKGHSHVYWYRQLPEEGLKFMVYLQKENIIDESGMPKERFSAEFPKEGPSILRIQQVVRGDSAAYFCASSSTTGRGTEAFFGQGTRLTVV.

This chain connects TRBV7-9 to TRBJ2-1; a possible D gene is TRBD2 (6 bases). The ends were cut back, 4 bases at V and 10 bases at J, with 23 bases in the middle. Germline CDR1 is SEHNR and CDR2 is FQNEAQ (reference sequence). The CDR3 is 16 residues long. The CDR3 here is CASSSRLVRGGDEQFF. For the CDR3, the DNA is TGTGCCAGCAGCTCGCGGCTTGTTCGGGGAGGTGACGAGCAGTTCTTC. Drawing the rest from reference TRBV7-9 and TRBJ2-1, the complete variable domain is DTGVSQNPRHKITKRGQNVTFRCDPISEHNRLYWYRQTLGQGPEFLTYFQNEAQLEKSRLLSDRFSAERPKGSFSTLEIQRTEQGDSAMYLCASSSRLVRGGDEQFFGPGTRLTVL.

The V gene is TRBV11-3, the J gene TRBJ2-1, with unresolved D. The CDR3 totals 15 residues. The ends were cut back, 5 bases at V and 6 bases at J, with 17 bases in the middle. From germline, CDR1 is SGHNT and CDR2 YENEEA. The CDR3 region is CASSPPDSNSNEQFF. The CDR3 region has the DNA TGTGCCAGCAGCCCCCCCGACTCAAACTCCAATGAGCAGTTCTTC.

This clone was found a few times. The V and J genes are TRBV28 and TRBJ2-3; 7 bases are a match to TRBD1. Germline values: CDR1 MDHEN, CDR2 SYDVKM. Trimming cost V 5 bases and J 2 bases; bases outside gene matches: 10. CDR3 length: 16 amino acids. CDR3 coding DNA: TGTGCCAGCAGTCCCTGGAACAGGGGATCCACAGATACGCAGTATTTT. This codes for CASSPWNRGSTDTQYF.

The V gene is TRBV5-5, the J gene TRBJ1-3, with 9 nucleotides matching TRBD1. J gave up 3 bases and V 3 bases, and 7 bases lay outside the gene matches. The V gene's germline CDR1 is SGHKS and CDR2 YYEKEE (reference sequence). The CDR3 has 16 residues. For the CDR3, the DNA is TGTGCCAGCAGCTCGGGACAGGGAATAGGTGGAAACACCATATATTTT. Its translation is CASSSGQGIGGNTIYF.

This chain links TRBV10-3 with TRBJ2-2; tentative D call: TRBD1 (5 bases). Germline V lookup: CDR1 ENHRY, CDR2 SYGVKD. The CDR3 consists of 16 residues. V was pared by 2 bases and J by 0 bases, with 10 bases between. CDR3 sequence reads: CAISEREGANTGELFF. The CDR3 coding sequence is TGTGCCATCAGTGAGAGGGAAGGGGCGAACACCGGGGAGCTGTTTTTT.

V usage is TRBV5-4 and J usage is TRBJ1-2; TRBD1 matches 8 bases. CDR1 is SGHNT and CDR2 is YYREEE in the germline V gene (reference sequence). V gave up 2 bases and J gave up 1 base; unmatched junction bases: 4. The CDR3 covers 15 residues. In nucleotides, the CDR3 is TGTGCCAGCAGCTTTGGACAGGGCCTTAACTATGGCTACACCTTC. It yields the protein CASSFGQGLNYGYTF.